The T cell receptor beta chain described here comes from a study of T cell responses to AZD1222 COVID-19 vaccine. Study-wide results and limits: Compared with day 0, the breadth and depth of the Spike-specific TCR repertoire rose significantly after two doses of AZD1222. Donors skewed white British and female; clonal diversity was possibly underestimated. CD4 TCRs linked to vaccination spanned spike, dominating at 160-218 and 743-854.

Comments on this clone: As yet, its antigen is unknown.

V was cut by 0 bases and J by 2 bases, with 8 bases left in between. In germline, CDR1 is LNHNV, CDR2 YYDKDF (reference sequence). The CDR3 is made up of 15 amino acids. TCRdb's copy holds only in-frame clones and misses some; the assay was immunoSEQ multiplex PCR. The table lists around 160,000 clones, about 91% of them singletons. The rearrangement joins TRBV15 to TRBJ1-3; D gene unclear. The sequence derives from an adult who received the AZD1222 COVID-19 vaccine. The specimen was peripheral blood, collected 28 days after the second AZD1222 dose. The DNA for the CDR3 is TGTGCCACCAGCAGAGACCCAGGCACTGGAAACACCATATATTTT. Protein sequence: CATSRDPGTGNTIYF.